A single sample is the source of the 13 T cell receptor beta chains below, sequenced in a study of shared clonotypes between healthy human individuals (dated by TCRdb to between 2020 and 2021). CD8 naive samples consisted of CD45RO-negative cells that were positively selected for CCR7, yielding a CD45RA+CCR7+ population without TemRA cells. Libraries were constructed by the immunoSEQ multiplex PCR assay. Not all clones reach the TCRdb copy of this immuneACCESS table, which keeps in-frame sequences only. Checked studies attribute under half of the gap to unresolved V genes and leave the rest unexplained. This sample lists roughly 650,000 clones; roughly 96% were detected once. The ten largest make up 0.095% to 0.13% of the sample. The sample comprised naive CD8+ T cells sorted from blood. The sample's cell subset or site, from its label and the paper: CD45RA+CCR7+. Source of these receptors: a young woman in good health.

V gene TRBV9 combines with J gene TRBJ2-1; the D gene could be TRBD1 or TRBD2 (5 bases each). The germline CDR1 and CDR2 sequences are SGDLS and YYNGEE. V lost 0 bases, J lost 6 bases, and 13 bases lay in between. The CDR3 runs to 15 residues. In DNA form, the CDR3 reads TGTGCCAGCAGCGTAGGGGACGGAGAAGGCAATGAGCAGTTCTTC. Amino acid sequence: CASSVGDGEGNEQFF.

The chain combines TRBV11-2 with TRBJ2-1; TRBD2 matches at 9 bases. V lost 6 bases, J lost 4 bases, and 7 bases stayed unmatched. The germline CDR1 and CDR2 sequences are SGHAT and FQNNGV. This CDR3 has 15 residues. The CDR3 region is CASRSGLALYNEQFF. CDR3 DNA sequence: TGTGCCAGCAGGTCAGGACTAGCGTTATACAATGAGCAGTTCTTC. Full variable domain (remainder filled in from reference TRBV11-2 and TRBJ2-1): EAGVAQSPRYKIIEKRQSVAFWCNPISGHATLYWYQQILGQGPKLLIQFQNNGVVDDSQLPKDRFSAERLKGVDSTLKIQPAKLEDSAVYLCASRSGLALYNEQFFGPGTRLTVL.

J is TRBJ2-5 and V is TRBV5-1; TRBD1 matches 7 bases. Trimming removed 1 base from V and 4 bases from J; junction bases left unmatched: 10. The CDR3 is 16 amino acids. Germline values: CDR1 SGHRS, CDR2 YFSETQ. This CDR3 reads CASSLTGVTLLETQYF. The CDR3 coding sequence is TGCGCCAGCAGCTTGACAGGGGTCACCCTCCTAGAGACCCAGTACTTC.

The V gene is TRBV7-6, the J gene TRBJ2-6; TRBD1 matches at 9 bases. The CDR3 extends over 18 amino acids. The germline CDR1 and CDR2 sequences are SGHVS and FNYEAQ. The V segment lost 5 bases and the J segment 0 bases; nucleotides outside the gene matches: 8. The CDR3 DNA sequence: TGTGCCAGCAGCCTGTTGGGACAGGGCCTCTCTGGGGCCAACGTCCTGACTTTC. It specifies CASSLLGQGLSGANVLTF.

Comments on this clone: A read error may produce the germline difference seen at one junction end. The chain joins TRBV6-1 to TRBJ2-2; 7 bases fit TRBD1. The CDR3 spans 14 residues. Germline V gene sequence: CDR1 MNHNS, CDR2 SASEGT. Here the CDR3 DNA reads TGTGCCAGCAGCGAGACAGGGAACGCCGGGGAGCTGTTTTTT. It specifies CASSETGNAGELFF.

The chain couples TRBV14 to TRBJ2-7, with D unresolved. The CDR3 runs to 15 residues. V dropped 1 base and J dropped 0 bases, with 10 bases sitting between them. In germline, CDR1 is SGHDN, CDR2 FVKESK. CDR3 DNA: TGTGCCAGCAGCCAAGCCGGGTCTACCTCCTACGAGCAGTACTTC. It specifies CASSQAGSTSYEQYF.

This clone occurred once. The chain uses TRBV15 and TRBJ1-2; D gene unclear. Trimming cost V 3 bases and J 1 base, with 12 bases left between them. CDR1 is LNHNV, CDR2 YYDKDF, per germline (reference sequence). This CDR3 comprises 15 residues. CDR3 in DNA: TGTGCCACCAGCAGGGCCCACAGTGGTAACTATGGCTACACCTTC. It yields the protein CATSRAHSGNYGYTF.

This chain links TRBV6-1 with TRBJ2-5; either TRBD1 or TRBD2 may supply D (6 bases each). V was shortened by 1 base and J by 4 bases, with 13 bases between the two germline ends. The CDR3 extends over 15 amino acids. In germline, CDR1 is MNHNS, CDR2 SASEGT. This CDR3 is CASSEGQGTGETQYF. The CDR3 nucleotides are TGTGCCAGCAGTGAAGGGCAGGGGACTGGAGAGACCCAGTACTTC.

The chain has TRBV28 and TRBJ2-2; D is possibly TRBD2 (6 bases). V lost 4 bases and J lost 2, with 11 bases in between. Per the germline V gene, CDR1 is MDHEN and CDR2 is SYDVKM. CDR3 length equals 15 residues. The CDR3 nucleotides read TGTGCCAGCAGTTCCTCGGGACTTAACACCGGGGAGCTGTTTTTT. It translates to CASSSSGLNTGELFF.

The chain couples TRBV29-1 to TRBJ2-7, with 8 positions matching TRBD2. This CDR3 contains 16 residues. CDR1 is SQVTM, CDR2 ANQGSEA, per germline. Trimming took 4 bases from V and 1 from J; bases not matched to a gene: 12. The CDR3 protein is CSVAGREGARSYEQYF. CDR3 DNA: TGCAGCGTTGCTGGTCGGGAGGGAGCCAGATCCTACGAGCAGTACTTC.

The chain uses TRBV19 and TRBJ1-2, with 9 bases matching TRBD1. The J segment lost 8 bases and the V segment lost 6 bases, leaving 7 bases of the junction unmatched. This CDR3 has 13 amino acids. The germline gives CDR1 LNHDA, CDR2 SQIVND (reference sequence). CDR3 region: CASSPQGAWGYTF. The CDR3 DNA reads TGTGCCAGTAGCCCACAGGGGGCCTGGGGCTACACCTTC.

J is TRBJ2-1 and V is TRBV9; unclear D gene. Trimming removed 2 bases at V and 8 bases at J, with 8 bases between. The CDR3 consists of 12 residues. Germline V gene data show CDR1 as SGDLS and CDR2 as YYNGEE. The CDR3 nucleotides are TGTGCCAGCAGCGTCCGACCGGATGAGCAGTTCTTC. Its translation: CASSVRPDEQFF.

This clone was seen a few times. The same CDR3 also results from other DNA sequences found in this sample. This sequence joins TRBV19 and TRBJ1-1; unclear D gene. The CDR3 extends over 12 amino acids. With 5 bases removed from V and 3 bases from J, the gap between germline ends came to 7 bases. Germline V gene data show CDR1 as LNHDA and CDR2 as SQIVND (reference sequence). The DNA of the CDR3 is TGTGCCAGTAGTCCCGGGTACACTGAAGCTTTCTTT. Amino acid sequence: CASSPGYTEAFF.